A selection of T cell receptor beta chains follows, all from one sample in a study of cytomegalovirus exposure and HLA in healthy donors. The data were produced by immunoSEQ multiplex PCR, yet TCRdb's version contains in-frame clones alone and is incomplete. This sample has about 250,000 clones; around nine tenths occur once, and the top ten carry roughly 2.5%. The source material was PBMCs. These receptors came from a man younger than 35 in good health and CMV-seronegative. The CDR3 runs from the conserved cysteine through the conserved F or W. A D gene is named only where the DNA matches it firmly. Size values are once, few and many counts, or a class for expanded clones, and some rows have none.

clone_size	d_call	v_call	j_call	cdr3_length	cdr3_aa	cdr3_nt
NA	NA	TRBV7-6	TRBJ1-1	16	CASSLGQLRGKAEAFF	TGTGCCAGCAGCCTCGGACAGTTAAGGGGGAAGGCTGAAGCTTTCTTT
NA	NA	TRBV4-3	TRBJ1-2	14	CASSQEEGGYGYTF	TGCGCCAGCAGCCAAGAAGAAGGCGGGTATGGCTACACCTTC
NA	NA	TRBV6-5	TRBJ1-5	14	CASSSGWKDQPQHF	TGTGCCAGCAGTTCAGGGTGGAAGGATCAGCCCCAGCATTTT
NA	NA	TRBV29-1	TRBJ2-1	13	CSVGGMGRYEQFF	TGCAGCGTTGGTGGTATGGGCCGCTATGAGCAGTTCTTC
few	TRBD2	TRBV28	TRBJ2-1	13	CASSLGGYNEQFF	TGTGCCAGCAGTTTGGGGGGGTACAATGAGCAGTTCTTC
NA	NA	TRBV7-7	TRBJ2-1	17	CASSLRPSTSSYNEQFF	TGTGCTAGCAGCTTACGGCCGTCAACTAGCTCCTACAATGAGCAGTTCTTC
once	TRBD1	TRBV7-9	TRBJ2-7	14	CASRPGTGFYEQYF	TGTGCCAGCAGGCCCGGGACAGGCTTCTACGAGCAGTACTTC
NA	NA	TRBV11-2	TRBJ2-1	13	CASSLELASEQFF	TGTGCCAGCAGCTTAGAGCTAGCTAGTGAGCAGTTCTTC
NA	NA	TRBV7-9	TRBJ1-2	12	CASSLDSYGYTF	TGTGCCAGCAGCTTGGACAGCTATGGCTACACCTTC
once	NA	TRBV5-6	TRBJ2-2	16	CASSFGAETFAGELFF	TGTGCCAGCAGCTTTGGGGCAGAAACATTCGCCGGGGAGCTGTTTTTT
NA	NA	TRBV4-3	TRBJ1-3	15	CASSQDRGFGNTIYF	TGCGCCAGCAGCCAAGATAGGGGGTTTGGAAACACCATATATTTT
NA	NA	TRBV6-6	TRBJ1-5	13	CASSTGWDQPQHF	TGTGCCAGCAGTACAGGGTGGGATCAGCCCCAGCATTTT
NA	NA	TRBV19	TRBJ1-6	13	CASTTARGSPLHF	TGTGCCAGTACCACGGCGAGAGGGTCACCCCTCCACTTT
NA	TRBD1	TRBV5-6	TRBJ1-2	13	CASSGQGSVGYTF	TGTGCCAGCAGCGGACAGGGGTCGGTGGGCTACACCTTC
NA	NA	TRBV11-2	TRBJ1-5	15	CASSRGWGGNQPQHF	TGTGCCAGCAGCCGAGGTTGGGGGGGGAATCAGCCCCAGCATTTT
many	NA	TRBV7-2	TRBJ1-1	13	CASSFTVQGEAFF	TGTGCCAGCAGCTTTACCGTCCAGGGTGAAGCTTTCTTT
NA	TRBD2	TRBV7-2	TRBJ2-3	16	CASSSTTSGRTDTQYF	TGTGCCAGCAGCTCAACGACTAGCGGGAGGACAGATACGCAGTATTTT